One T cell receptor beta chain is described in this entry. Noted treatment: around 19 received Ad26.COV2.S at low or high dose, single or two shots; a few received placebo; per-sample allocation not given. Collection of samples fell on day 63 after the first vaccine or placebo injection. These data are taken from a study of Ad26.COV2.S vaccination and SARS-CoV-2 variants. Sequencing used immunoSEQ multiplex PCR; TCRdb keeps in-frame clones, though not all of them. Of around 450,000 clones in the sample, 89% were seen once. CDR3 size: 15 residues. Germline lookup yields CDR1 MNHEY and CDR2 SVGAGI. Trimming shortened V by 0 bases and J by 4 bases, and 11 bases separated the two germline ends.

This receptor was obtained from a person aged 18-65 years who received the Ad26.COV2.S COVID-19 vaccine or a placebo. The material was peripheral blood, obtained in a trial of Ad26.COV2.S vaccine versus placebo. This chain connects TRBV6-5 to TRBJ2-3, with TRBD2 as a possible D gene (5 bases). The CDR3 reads CASSYSARGSDTQYF. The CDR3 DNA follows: TGTGCCAGCAGTTACTCGGCCAGAGGGTCAGATACGCAGTATTTT.